The 16 T cell receptor beta chains in this list originate from one sample, sequenced in a study of T cells in Graves' hyperthyroidism and ophthalmopathy. Amplification of TCR beta CDR3 regions used RNA as the template. The study used the HTBI primer set for a first-round RT-PCR of the TCR CDR3. TCRdb re-called the multiplex PCR reads through MiXCR, storing one row per CDR3 protein. The table lists about 410,000 distinct CDR3 sequences, roughly 15% of them singletons. Material for sequencing was blood. The source is a man younger than 35 with Graves' ophthalmopathy.

This clonotype occurred many times. CDR3 sequence (DNA): TGTGCCAGCAGCCGCCCGGGACAGGGAATCGATACGCAGTATTTT. It codes for CASSRPGQGIDTQYF. The gene calls are TRBV3-1 and TRBJ2-3, with 9 bases identical to TRBD1. The junction had 8 bases not matched to a gene; V was cut back by 4 bases and J by 6 bases. This CDR3 has 15 residues. CDR1 is LGHDT, CDR2 YNNKEL, per germline (reference sequence).

This clonotype was seen ten or more times. The chain recombines TRBV20-1 with TRBJ2-1; 9 positions match TRBD1. With 5 bases clipped from V and 6 bases from J, the junction kept 23 bases outside the gene matches. Germline V CDR1 and CDR2: DFQATT, SNEGSKA (reference sequence). CDR3 size: 19 residues. The CDR3 sequence is CSALLAGTGISFVGNEQFF. CDR3 sequence (DNA): TGCAGTGCTCTCCTGGCCGGGACAGGGATCTCCTTCGTGGGCAATGAGCAGTTCTTC.

This clonotype was recorded at least ten times. This rearrangement joins TRBV20-1 to TRBJ2-7; 10 nucleotides match TRBD1. This CDR3 has 13 amino acids. With 8 bases clipped from V and 5 bases from J, the junction kept 9 bases outside the gene matches. Germline lookup yields CDR1 DFQATT and CDR2 SNEGSKA (reference sequence). Here the CDR3 reads CSPNGDRGNEQYF. CDR3 nucleotides: TGCAGTCCAAACGGGGACAGGGGCAACGAGCAGTACTTC.

This clonotype was counted at least ten times. The chain's CDR3 is CASSQGDRGTDTQYF. Written as DNA, the CDR3 is TGTGCCAGCAGCCAGGGGGACAGGGGCACAGATACGCAGTATTTT. The genes are TRBV12-3 or TRBV12-4 and TRBJ2-3; TRBD1 aligns across 9 bases. The ends lost 6 bases at V and 1 base at J; junction bases unmatched: 5. The CDR3 spans 15 residues.

The chain carries TRBV4-1 and TRBJ2-1, with D perhaps matching TRBD1 (6 bases). V was clipped by 1 base and J by 7 bases, with 14 bases between them. Germline V gene sequence: CDR1 MGHRA, CDR2 YSYEKL. CDR3 size: 15 residues. The DNA of the CDR3 is TGCGCCAGCAGCCAAGTAGGGACACCCGGGAATGAGCAGTTCTTC. Its translation is CASSQVGTPGNEQFF.

This clonotype was seen many times. The genes are TRBV6-1 and TRBJ1-5; D is uncertain. This CDR3 region has 16 residues. The ends were cut back, 4 bases at V and 0 bases at J, with 13 bases in the middle. CDR1 and CDR2 (germline): MNHNS, SASEGT. CDR3 loop: CASSGYRGNSNQPQHF. The CDR3 DNA reads TGTGCCAGCAGTGGATACAGAGGAAATAGCAATCAGCCCCAGCATTTT.

This clonotype has a count of ten or more. This chain connects TRBV6-1 to TRBJ2-3, with 8 bases that match TRBD1. In germline, CDR1 is MNHNS, CDR2 SASEGT. The V and J ends lost 5 bases and 6 bases, in that order; junction bases with no gene match: 7. The CDR3 covers 14 residues. The CDR3 bases are TGTGCCAGCAGTTCCCGCGACAGGGGTGATACGCAGTATTTT. This gives the protein CASSSRDRGDTQYF.

This clonotype was recorded at least ten times. The chain couples TRBV7-2 to TRBJ2-1; possible D gene TRBD2, 6 bases. The CDR3 sequence is 13 residues long. Deletions cut 5 bases from V and 9 bases from J, with 14 bases between. CDR1 SGHTA and CDR2 FQGNSA come from the germline V gene. The DNA for the CDR3 is TGTGCCAGCAGCCCCCAACGGGGGTCTGAGCAGTTCTTC. It codes for CASSPQRGSEQFF.

This clonotype appeared many times. The CDR3 sequence: CSAFLPAGVRGEQYF. DNA of the CDR3: TGCAGTGCCTTCCTTCCAGCGGGAGTCCGTGGGGAGCAGTACTTC. The chain links TRBV20-1 to TRBJ2-7; the match to TRBD2 covers 8 bases. The CDR3 totals 15 residues. Germline lookup yields CDR1 DFQATT and CDR2 SNEGSKA (reference sequence). Unmatched junction bases numbered 17, after V lost 6 bases and J lost 7 bases.

There are many counts of this clonotype. The chain joins TRBV7-2 to TRBJ1-1; no clear D. The CDR3 is made up of 13 amino acids. V shed 3 bases and J shed 6 bases, with 11 bases lying between them. Germline V CDR1 and CDR2: SGHTA, FQGNSA. CDR3 DNA sequence: TGTGCCAGCAGCTTCGTAGGATGGGCTGAAGCTTTCTTT. This encodes CASSFVGWAEAFF.

This sequence joins TRBV6-5 and TRBJ1-2; D gene unclear. This CDR3 is built from 15 residues. Germline lookup yields CDR1 MNHEY and CDR2 SVGAGI. The germline V and J ends were trimmed by 2 bases and 4 bases, with 14 bases remaining between them. CDR3 protein: CASSYTLNQFYGYTF. The CDR3 nucleotides are TGTGCCAGCAGTTACACGCTGAACCAATTCTATGGCTACACCTTC.

This clonotype was seen repeatedly, ten times or more. The genes are TRBV4-2 and TRBJ2-5; 11 positions match TRBD2. The ends lost 0 bases at V and 5 bases at J; junction bases unmatched: 11. There are 18 residues in the CDR3. Per the germline V gene, CDR1 is LGHNA and CDR2 is YNFKEQ. CDR3: CASSQDDGLAGGAETQYF. CDR3 bases: TGTGCCAGCAGCCAAGATGACGGGCTAGCGGGAGGAGCCGAGACCCAGTACTTC.

This clonotype showed up many times. The chain links TRBV6-2 or TRBV6-3 to TRBJ2-5; 13 bases map to TRBD2. Germline V gene lookup returns CDR1 MNHEY and CDR2 SVGEGT. The CDR3 extends over 14 amino acids. Trimming took 8 bases from V and 5 from J; bases not matched to a gene: 5. In nucleotides, the CDR3 is TGTGCCAGCTCCGGACTAGCGGGAGTTGAGACCCAGTACTTC. This translates into CASSGLAGVETQYF.

This clonotype was seen ten or more times. This chain uses TRBV5-1 with TRBJ1-4, with D hard to call. Germline-derived CDR1 and CDR2 are SGHRS and YFSETQ. Trimming removed 6 bases at V and 0 bases at J, with 9 bases between. The CDR3 has 14 residues. The CDR3 here is CASKESSTNEKLFF. The CDR3 DNA sequence: TGCGCCAGCAAGGAGTCCTCAACTAATGAAAAACTGTTTTTT. Together with reference TRBV5-1 and TRBJ1-4, the CDR3 gives the full variable domain: KAGVTQTPRYLIKTRGQQVTLSCSPISGHRSVSWYQQTPGQGLQFLFEYFSETQRNKGNFPGRFSGRQFSNSRSEMNVSTLELGDSALYLCASKESSTNEKLFFGSGTQLSVL.

This clonotype occurred many times. V and J are TRBV29-1 and TRBJ1-1; the D gene is possibly TRBD1 (6 bases). This CDR3 contains 16 residues. Germline lookup yields CDR1 SQVTM and CDR2 ANQGSEA. V was clipped by 4 bases and J by 4 bases, with 22 bases between them. CDR3 sequence: CSVVSGRGKSGTEAFF. The CDR3 DNA follows: TGCAGCGTTGTATCAGGGAGGGGGAAATCCGGCACTGAAGCTTTCTTT.

This clonotype was seen at least ten times. The rearrangement joins TRBV5-1 to TRBJ1-1; TRBD1 matches 8 bases. J lost 7 bases, V lost 3 bases, and 11 bases had no gene match. This CDR3 contains 15 residues. Germline lookup yields CDR1 SGHRS and CDR2 YFSETQ. The CDR3 region is CASSSEDRAHLEAFF. CDR3 DNA sequence: TGCGCCAGCAGCTCGGAGGACAGGGCGCACCTTGAAGCTTTCTTT.